This TCR beta chain appears in the sequencing data of a study of T cell changes during pregnancy in multiple sclerosis. Profiled with immunoSEQ multiplex PCR; TCRdb holds only in-frame clones, not every one. The table lists some 63,000 clones, 90% to 95% of them singletons. Germline CDR1 and CDR2: LNHDA and SQIVND (reference sequence). The CDR3 runs to 16 residues. V lost 6 bases and J 0 bases, leaving 14 bases between the germline ends. The TCR originated in a female donor with multiple sclerosis, enrolled in a pregnancy study. The sequencing here drew on peripheral blood, taken before pregnancy. The chain links TRBV19 to TRBJ1-4; tentative D call: TRBD1 (5 bases). CDR3 amino acids: CASRPRGAATNEKLFF. CDR3 nucleotide sequence: TGTGCCAGTAGACCCCGCGGGGCTGCAACTAATGAAAAACTGTTTTTT.